This is a list of T cell receptor beta chains from one sample in a study of PD-L1 blockade in urothelial cancer. Method: immunoSEQ multiplex PCR; TCRdb's copy keeps in-frame clones and lacks some. The data show tens of thousands of clones, with 82% seen just once and approximately 1.7% held by the top ten. Sequences were derived from PBMCs, sampled around atezolizumab (anti-PD-L1) treatment. The receptors originated from a middle-aged man with urothelial cancer. The CDR3 runs from the conserved cysteine through the conserved F or W. Fields, in order: V gene, clone size, J gene, D gene, CDR3 DNA, CDR3 protein. D genes are given only for firm matches. Expanded clones are given a class, and other clones once, few, many or no size at all.

v_call: TRBV29-1; clone_size: once; j_call: TRBJ2-1; d_call: .; cdr3_nt: TGCAGTGTGGCCTCATCCACCTACAATGAGCAGTTCTTC; cdr3_aa: CSVASSTYNEQFF
v_call: TRBV11-2; clone_size: .; j_call: TRBJ2-1; d_call: .; cdr3_nt: TGTGCCAGCAGACGCCCAGGGGTATTGGAGCAGTTCTTC; cdr3_aa: CASRRPGVLEQFF
v_call: TRBV23-1; clone_size: .; j_call: TRBJ1-1; d_call: .; cdr3_nt: TGCGCCAGCAGTCAATGTGAGCAGGAAAACACTGAAGCTTTCTTT; cdr3_aa: CASSQCEQENTEAFF
v_call: TRBV7-2; clone_size: .; j_call: TRBJ2-7; d_call: .; cdr3_nt: TGTGCCAGCAGCGTAACGGGCGGGACGGGCTACGAGCAGTACTTC; cdr3_aa: CASSVTGGTGYEQYF
v_call: TRBV28; clone_size: .; j_call: TRBJ1-2; d_call: TRBD1; cdr3_nt: TGTGCCAGCAGTTTCGGGACAGGGGGCGGGTTAGACTATGGCTACACCTTC; cdr3_aa: CASSFGTGGGLDYGYTF
v_call: TRBV21-1; clone_size: few; j_call: TRBJ1-2; d_call: .; cdr3_nt: TGTGCCAGTGGACAGGGACTTAACTATGGCTACACCTTC; cdr3_aa: CASGQGLNYGYTF
v_call: TRBV19; clone_size: .; j_call: TRBJ1-4; d_call: .; cdr3_nt: TGTGCCAGTCATGGAGGGATTGTGGACTTACAGTCAACTAATGAAAAACTGTTTTTT; cdr3_aa: CASHGGIVDLQSTNEKLFF
v_call: TRBV15; clone_size: few; j_call: TRBJ1-4; d_call: .; cdr3_nt: TGTGCCACCAGCAGGGAGGGTGATGTAAAACTGTTTTTT; cdr3_aa: CATSREGDVKLFF
v_call: TRBV7-9; clone_size: .; j_call: TRBJ2-1; d_call: TRBD2; cdr3_nt: TGTGCCAGCAGCTTAGCTATTACTAGCGACTACAATGAGCAGTTCTTC; cdr3_aa: CASSLAITSDYNEQFF
v_call: TRBV5-1; clone_size: .; j_call: TRBJ2-1; d_call: TRBD1; cdr3_nt: TGCGCCAGCAGCTTGGGGGGACAGAGTTTGGATGAGCAGTTCTTC; cdr3_aa: CASSLGGQSLDEQFF
v_call: TRBV5-5; clone_size: .; j_call: TRBJ1-3; d_call: .; cdr3_nt: TGTGCCAGCAGCACTCCAGCGGGGGCGAGGACTGGAAACACCATATATTTT; cdr3_aa: CASSTPAGARTGNTIYF
v_call: TRBV28; clone_size: .; j_call: TRBJ2-5; d_call: .; cdr3_nt: TGTGCCAGCAGATATGCTCGGGGGTACCAAGAGACCCAGTACTTC; cdr3_aa: CASRYARGYQETQYF
v_call: TRBV5-8; clone_size: .; j_call: TRBJ2-7; d_call: TRBD1; cdr3_nt: TGTGCCAGCAGCTCGTGGACAGGGTACGAGCAGTACTTC; cdr3_aa: CASSSWTGYEQYF
v_call: TRBV19; clone_size: few; j_call: TRBJ1-1; d_call: .; cdr3_nt: TGTGCCAGTACCCTGGGGGGTCGTGGCACTGAAGCTTTCTTT; cdr3_aa: CASTLGGRGTEAFF
v_call: TRBV6-6; clone_size: .; j_call: TRBJ1-4; d_call: .; cdr3_nt: TGTGCCAGCAGTTACTCAGGAGTTAATGAAAAACTGTTTTTT; cdr3_aa: CASSYSGVNEKLFF
v_call: TRBV5-1; clone_size: .; j_call: TRBJ2-3; d_call: TRBD2; cdr3_nt: TGCGCCAGCAGCTTGGATCCAGCGGGGAAAAAAGAGCAGTATTTT; cdr3_aa: CASSLDPAGKKEQYF
v_call: TRBV19; clone_size: .; j_call: TRBJ1-1; d_call: .; cdr3_nt: TGTGCCAGTAGTCGGTGGACTGAAGCTTTCTTT; cdr3_aa: CASSRWTEAFF
v_call: TRBV19; clone_size: few; j_call: TRBJ2-1; d_call: TRBD2; cdr3_nt: TGTGCCAGTAGCAACCTAGCGGGAGCCCACAATGAGCAGTTCTTC; cdr3_aa: CASSNLAGAHNEQFF
v_call: TRBV5-1; clone_size: .; j_call: TRBJ2-7; d_call: TRBD2; cdr3_nt: TGCGCCAGCTCCAGAACTAGCGGGAGGGTCAACGAGCAGTACTTC; cdr3_aa: CASSRTSGRVNEQYF
v_call: TRBV18; clone_size: .; j_call: TRBJ1-6; d_call: .; cdr3_nt: TGTGCCAGCTCACCACGGGCCAGTTCGAGCTCCTATAATTCACCCCTCCACTTT; cdr3_aa: CASSPRASSSSYNSPLHF
v_call: TRBV27; clone_size: .; j_call: TRBJ1-1; d_call: TRBD1; cdr3_nt: TGTGCCAGCAGTTTCTCAGGGACAGCGAACACTGAAGCTTTCTTT; cdr3_aa: CASSFSGTANTEAFF
v_call: TRBV6-1; clone_size: .; j_call: TRBJ1-5; d_call: .; cdr3_nt: TGTGCCACCGCCGAAGGGGCTCAGCCCCAGCATTTT; cdr3_aa: CATAEGAQPQHF
v_call: TRBV18; clone_size: .; j_call: TRBJ1-5; d_call: .; cdr3_nt: TGTGCCAGCTCACCCCCGGACAGAAATCAGCCCCAGCATTTT; cdr3_aa: CASSPPDRNQPQHF
v_call: TRBV18; clone_size: once; j_call: TRBJ2-1; d_call: TRBD2; cdr3_nt: TGTGCCAGCTCACTAAAATCTCCGACTAGCGGGGGCTTCTACAATGAGCAGTTCTTC; cdr3_aa: CASSLKSPTSGGFYNEQFF
v_call: TRBV27; clone_size: .; j_call: TRBJ2-5; d_call: .; cdr3_nt: TGTGCCAGCAGTTTATCCCCTAATCCAGAGACCCAGTACTTC; cdr3_aa: CASSLSPNPETQYF
v_call: TRBV4-2; clone_size: .; j_call: TRBJ2-1; d_call: TRBD2; cdr3_nt: TGTGCCAGCACTAGAACTAGCGGGGGGAACAATGAGCAGTTCTTC; cdr3_aa: CASTRTSGGNNEQFF
v_call: TRBV28; clone_size: medium-sized; j_call: TRBJ1-1; d_call: .; cdr3_nt: TGTGCCAGCAGTCCAAAAGCAAGGCCGGGAGCGATACCTGAAGCTTTCTTT; cdr3_aa: CASSPKARPGAIPEAFF
v_call: TRBV28; clone_size: .; j_call: TRBJ1-1; d_call: .; cdr3_nt: TGTGCCAGCAGGGAGGGTCTCTTGGCTTTCTTT; cdr3_aa: CASREGLLAFF
v_call: TRBV6-1; clone_size: .; j_call: TRBJ1-2; d_call: .; cdr3_nt: TGTGCCAGCAGTGAAGAGGGGAACATCATCTCTTATGGCTACACCTTC; cdr3_aa: CASSEEGNIISYGYTF
v_call: TRBV5-1; clone_size: few; j_call: TRBJ1-2; d_call: TRBD1; cdr3_nt: TGCGCCAGCAGCGAGGGGACAGGGCCGTATGGCTACACCTTC; cdr3_aa: CASSEGTGPYGYTF
v_call: TRBV28; clone_size: .; j_call: TRBJ1-1; d_call: TRBD1; cdr3_nt: TGTGCCAGCAGTACTCCGGCCGGGACAGTTGAAGCTTTCTTT; cdr3_aa: CASSTPAGTVEAFF
v_call: TRBV18; clone_size: once; j_call: TRBJ1-2; d_call: .; cdr3_nt: TGTGCCAGCTCACCTTCTGAGGGTTATGGCTACACCTTC; cdr3_aa: CASSPSEGYGYTF
v_call: TRBV18; clone_size: .; j_call: TRBJ1-4; d_call: .; cdr3_nt: TGTGCCAGCTCACCACGGACCCGGGGGACTAATGAAAAACTGTTTTTT; cdr3_aa: CASSPRTRGTNEKLFF
v_call: TRBV18; clone_size: .; j_call: TRBJ1-5; d_call: .; cdr3_nt: TGTGCCAGCTCCCTTGGAGGGAGGGGACGTCAGCCCCAGCATTTT; cdr3_aa: CASSLGGRGRQPQHF
v_call: TRBV19; clone_size: .; j_call: TRBJ2-1; d_call: TRBD1; cdr3_nt: TGTGCCACCTGTCCGGGACAGGGCTACAATGAGCAGTTCTTC; cdr3_aa: CATCPGQGYNEQFF
v_call: TRBV7-9; clone_size: .; j_call: TRBJ2-1; d_call: .; cdr3_nt: TGTGCCAGCAGCCGGAGGGGGCGCGGGAATGAGCAGTTCTTC; cdr3_aa: CASSRRGRGNEQFF
v_call: TRBV5-1; clone_size: .; j_call: TRBJ1-6; d_call: TRBD1; cdr3_nt: TGCGCCAGCAGCTTGGCCGGGACAGTGGTTCGGTCACCCCTCCACTTT; cdr3_aa: CASSLAGTVVRSPLHF
v_call: TRBV27; clone_size: .; j_call: TRBJ2-1; d_call: TRBD2; cdr3_nt: TGTGCCAGCGGTTTCCGACTAGCGGGAACCAATGAGCAGTTCTTC; cdr3_aa: CASGFRLAGTNEQFF
v_call: TRBV19; clone_size: .; j_call: TRBJ1-4; d_call: TRBD1; cdr3_nt: TGTGCCACACGAGACGGGACAGTTAATGAAAAACTGTTTTTT; cdr3_aa: CATRDGTVNEKLFF
v_call: TRBV6-5; clone_size: .; j_call: TRBJ2-3; d_call: TRBD2; cdr3_nt: TGTGCCAGCAGTAGCGGGGGGTACGGGGATACGCAGTATTTT; cdr3_aa: CASSSGGYGDTQYF
v_call: TRBV28; clone_size: once; j_call: TRBJ1-1; d_call: .; cdr3_nt: TGTGCCAGCAGTTTGGAGGAGACTGAAGCTTTCTTT; cdr3_aa: CASSLEETEAFF
v_call: TRBV6-1; clone_size: few; j_call: TRBJ1-2; d_call: .; cdr3_nt: TGTGCCAGCAGTGAACAGGGCTCCCTCAACTATGGCTACACCTTC; cdr3_aa: CASSEQGSLNYGYTF
v_call: TRBV6-6; clone_size: .; j_call: TRBJ1-3; d_call: .; cdr3_nt: TGTGCCAGCAGTATTGGCCTCTCTGGAAACACCATATATTTT; cdr3_aa: CASSIGLSGNTIYF
v_call: TRBV7-9; clone_size: .; j_call: TRBJ1-1; d_call: TRBD1; cdr3_nt: TGTGCCAGCAGCCTCACAGGGGGCCGAACTGAAGCTTTCTTT; cdr3_aa: CASSLTGGRTEAFF
v_call: TRBV28; clone_size: .; j_call: TRBJ2-2; d_call: TRBD2; cdr3_nt: TGTGCCAGCAGTTTATCGGGGGGGGCCGCCGGGGAGCTGTTTTTT; cdr3_aa: CASSLSGGAAGELFF
v_call: TRBV7-2; clone_size: .; j_call: TRBJ2-3; d_call: TRBD2; cdr3_nt: TGTGCCAGCAGCCCCAAAGCGGGGGGGCTTGGCACAGATACGCAGTATTTT; cdr3_aa: CASSPKAGGLGTDTQYF
v_call: TRBV18; clone_size: .; j_call: TRBJ2-2; d_call: .; cdr3_nt: TGTGCCAGCCAAGGAGTATTCGCGAACACCGGGGAGCTGTTTTTT; cdr3_aa: CASQGVFANTGELFF
v_call: TRBV9; clone_size: .; j_call: TRBJ2-5; d_call: .; cdr3_nt: TGTGCCAGCAGCCCGGGCGGGAAGTACCAAGAGACCCAGTACTTC; cdr3_aa: CASSPGGKYQETQYF
v_call: TRBV18; clone_size: .; j_call: TRBJ1-5; d_call: .; cdr3_nt: TGTGCCAGCTCACCGAGTCGAGATCAGCCCCAGCATTTT; cdr3_aa: CASSPSRDQPQHF
v_call: TRBV7-2; clone_size: .; j_call: TRBJ1-1; d_call: .; cdr3_nt: TGTGCCAGCAGCCTACAGGTAACTGAAGCTTTCTTT; cdr3_aa: CASSLQVTEAFF
v_call: TRBV10-3; clone_size: .; j_call: TRBJ2-3; d_call: TRBD2; cdr3_nt: TGTGCCATCAGTCCTGGGACTAGCGGGTCAACAAATCCGCAGTATTTT; cdr3_aa: CAISPGTSGSTNPQYF
v_call: TRBV5-1; clone_size: .; j_call: TRBJ2-5; d_call: TRBD1; cdr3_nt: TGCGCCAGCAGCTTGATGCCAGGGGGCGAGACCCAGTACTTC; cdr3_aa: CASSLMPGGETQYF
v_call: TRBV6-6; clone_size: .; j_call: TRBJ2-5; d_call: .; cdr3_nt: TGTGCCAGCAGTTACTCGAGAGAGACCCAGTACTTC; cdr3_aa: CASSYSRETQYF
v_call: TRBV2; clone_size: .; j_call: TRBJ2-7; d_call: TRBD1; cdr3_nt: TGTGCCAGCAGTGATCCTACAGGGGTTCGCTCCTACGAGCAGTACTTC; cdr3_aa: CASSDPTGVRSYEQYF
v_call: TRBV29-1; clone_size: .; j_call: TRBJ2-7; d_call: .; cdr3_nt: TGCAGCGTTGAAGATTTTGACGGGAAGGGCTACGAGCAGTACTTC; cdr3_aa: CSVEDFDGKGYEQYF
v_call: TRBV12-5; clone_size: .; j_call: TRBJ2-5; d_call: .; cdr3_nt: TGTGCTAGTGGTCCCCGTAGGGGCGAAGAGACCCAGTACTTC; cdr3_aa: CASGPRRGEETQYF
v_call: TRBV7-9; clone_size: .; j_call: TRBJ1-4; d_call: .; cdr3_nt: TGTGCCAGCAGCTTAGCAGGGGTAATATCTAATGAAAAACTGTTTTTT; cdr3_aa: CASSLAGVISNEKLFF
v_call: TRBV5-1; clone_size: .; j_call: TRBJ2-1; d_call: TRBD2; cdr3_nt: TGCGCCAGCAGCTTGGCGGCTAGCGGGAGCTACAATGAGCAGTTCTTC; cdr3_aa: CASSLAASGSYNEQFF
v_call: TRBV6-6; clone_size: .; j_call: TRBJ2-2; d_call: TRBD1; cdr3_nt: TGTGCCAGCAGTTACCTGGACAGGGTTCACGGGGAGCTGTTTTTT; cdr3_aa: CASSYLDRVHGELFF
v_call: TRBV6-1; clone_size: .; j_call: TRBJ2-3; d_call: TRBD1; cdr3_nt: TGTGCCAGCAGTGTACAGGGGGCCACGCAGTATTTT; cdr3_aa: CASSVQGATQYF